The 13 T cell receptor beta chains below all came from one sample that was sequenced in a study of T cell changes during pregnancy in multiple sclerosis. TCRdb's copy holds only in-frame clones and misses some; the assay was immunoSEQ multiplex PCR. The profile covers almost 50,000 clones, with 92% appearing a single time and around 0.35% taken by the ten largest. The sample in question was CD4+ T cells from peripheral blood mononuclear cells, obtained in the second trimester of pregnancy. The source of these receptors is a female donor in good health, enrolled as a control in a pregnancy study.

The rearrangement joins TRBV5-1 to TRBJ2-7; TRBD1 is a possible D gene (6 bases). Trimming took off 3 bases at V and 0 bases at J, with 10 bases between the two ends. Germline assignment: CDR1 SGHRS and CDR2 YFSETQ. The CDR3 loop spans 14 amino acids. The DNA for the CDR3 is TGCGCCAGCAGCTCCGGGACAAACTCCTACGAGCAGTACTTC. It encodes CASSSGTNSYEQYF.

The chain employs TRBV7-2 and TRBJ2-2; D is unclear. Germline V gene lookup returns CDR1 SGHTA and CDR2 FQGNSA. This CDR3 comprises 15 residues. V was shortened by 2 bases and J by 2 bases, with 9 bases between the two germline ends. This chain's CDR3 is CASSLTDINTGELFF. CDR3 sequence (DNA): TGTGCCAGCAGCTTAACAGACATTAACACCGGGGAGCTGTTTTTT. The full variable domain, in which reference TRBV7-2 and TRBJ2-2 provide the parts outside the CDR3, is GAGVSQSPSNKVTEKGKDVELRCDPISGHTALYWYRQSLGQGLEFLIYFQGNSAPDKSGLPSDRFSAERTGGSVSTLTIQRTQQEDSAVYLCASSLTDINTGELFFGEGSRLTVL.

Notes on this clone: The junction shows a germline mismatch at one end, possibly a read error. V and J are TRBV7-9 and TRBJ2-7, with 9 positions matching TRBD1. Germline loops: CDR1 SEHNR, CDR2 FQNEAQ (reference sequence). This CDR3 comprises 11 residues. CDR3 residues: CASSTGGGLDF. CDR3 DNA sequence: TGTGCCAGCAGCACAGGGGGCGGCTTAGACTTC.

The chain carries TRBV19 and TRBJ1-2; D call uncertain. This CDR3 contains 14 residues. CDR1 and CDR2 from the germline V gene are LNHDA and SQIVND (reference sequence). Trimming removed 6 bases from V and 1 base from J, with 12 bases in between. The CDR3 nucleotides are TGTGCCAGTAGCAGGACCGGAGGTAACTATGGCTACACCTTC. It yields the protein CASSRTGGNYGYTF.

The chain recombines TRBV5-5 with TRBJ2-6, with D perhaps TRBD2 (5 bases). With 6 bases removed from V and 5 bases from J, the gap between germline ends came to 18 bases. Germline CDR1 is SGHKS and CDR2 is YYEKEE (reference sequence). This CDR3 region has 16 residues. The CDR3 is CASTFYPGEWANVLTF. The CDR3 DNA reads TGTGCCAGCACCTTTTACCCCGGGGAGTGGGCCAACGTCCTGACTTTC.

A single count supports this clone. CDR3 bases: TGTGCCAGCAGCGTAGGGTATAGCGGGGGGGCCGATGAGCAGTTCTTC. Translation gives CASSVGYSGGADEQFF. The chain carries TRBV9 and TRBJ2-1, with 11 bases identical to TRBD2. Germline V lookup: CDR1 SGDLS, CDR2 YYNGEE. Trimming at V came to 0 bases and at J to 8 bases, leaving 7 bases not matched to a gene. The CDR3 contains 16 residues.

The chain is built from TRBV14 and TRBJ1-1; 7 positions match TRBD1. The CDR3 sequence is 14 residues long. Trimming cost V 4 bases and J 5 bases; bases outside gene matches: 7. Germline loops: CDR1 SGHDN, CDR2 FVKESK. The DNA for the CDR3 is TGTGCCAGCAGCCGCCGACAGGGTTGGACTGAAGCTTTCTTT. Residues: CASSRRQGWTEAFF.

The CDR3 loop is CAISGSGQGLRETQYF. The CDR3 DNA reads as TGTGCCATCAGTGGGTCGGGACAGGGGTTGCGGGAGACCCAGTACTTC. The chain joins TRBV10-3 to TRBJ2-5, with TRBD1 matching 10 bases. CDR3 size: 16 residues. Germline loops: CDR1 ENHRY, CDR2 SYGVKD. V lost 4 bases and J lost 5; bases outside the gene matches: 10.

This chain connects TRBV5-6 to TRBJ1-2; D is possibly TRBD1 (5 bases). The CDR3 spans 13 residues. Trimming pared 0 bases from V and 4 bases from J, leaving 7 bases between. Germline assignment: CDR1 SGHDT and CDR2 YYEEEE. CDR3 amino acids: CASSLGQLYGYTF. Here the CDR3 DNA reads TGTGCCAGCAGCTTGGGACAGCTCTATGGCTACACCTTC.

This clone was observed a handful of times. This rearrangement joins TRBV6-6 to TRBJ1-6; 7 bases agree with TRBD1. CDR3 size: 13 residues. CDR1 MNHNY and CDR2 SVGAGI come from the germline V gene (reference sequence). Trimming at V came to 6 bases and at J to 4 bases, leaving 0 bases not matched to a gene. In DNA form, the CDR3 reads TGTGCCAGCAGGACAGGGTATAATTCACCCCTCCACTTT. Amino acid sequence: CASRTGYNSPLHF.

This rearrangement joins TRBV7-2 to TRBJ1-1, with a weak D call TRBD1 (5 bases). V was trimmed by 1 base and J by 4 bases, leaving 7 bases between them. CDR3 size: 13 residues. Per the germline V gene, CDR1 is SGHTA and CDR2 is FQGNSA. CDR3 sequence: CASSLGGGTEAFF. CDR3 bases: TGTGCCAGCAGCTTAGGGGGGGGCACTGAAGCTTTCTTT. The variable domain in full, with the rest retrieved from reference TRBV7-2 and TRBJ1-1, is GAGVSQSPSNKVTEKGKDVELRCDPISGHTALYWYRQSLGQGLEFLIYFQGNSAPDKSGLPSDRFSAERTGGSVSTLTIQRTQQEDSAVYLCASSLGGGTEAFFGQGTRLTVV.

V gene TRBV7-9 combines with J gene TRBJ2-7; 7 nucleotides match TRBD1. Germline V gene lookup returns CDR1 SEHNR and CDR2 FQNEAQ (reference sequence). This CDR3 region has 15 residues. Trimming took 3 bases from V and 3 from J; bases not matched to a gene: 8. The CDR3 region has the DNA TGTGCCAGCAGCTTCCGGACAGGTTACTACTACGAGCAGTACTTC. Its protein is CASSFRTGYYYEQYF.

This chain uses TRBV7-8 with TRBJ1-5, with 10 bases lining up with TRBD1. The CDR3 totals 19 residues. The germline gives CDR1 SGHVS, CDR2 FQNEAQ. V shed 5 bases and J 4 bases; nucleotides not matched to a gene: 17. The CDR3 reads CASSRHSETGGAINQPQHF. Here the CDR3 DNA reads TGTGCCAGCAGCCGCCACTCCGAGACAGGGGGCGCGATTAATCAGCCCCAGCATTTT.